This TCR beta chain was obtained from a study of T cell responses to AZD1222 COVID-19 vaccine. Study as a whole: Second-dose groups at about 4 or about 12 weeks were pooled.

The CDR3 is 13 residues long. With 2 bases removed from V and 2 bases from J, the gap between germline ends came to 6 bases. CDR1 is MNHEY, CDR2 SVGEGT, per germline. At least ten counts were recorded for this clone. Its target is unknown. Method: immunoSEQ multiplex PCR; TCRdb's copy keeps in-frame clones and lacks some. The sample comprises about 100,000 clones, roughly 90% of which are singletons, and around 2% rests with the top ten. Points from the study as a whole: Vaccination with two AZD1222 doses was followed by a rise in Spike-specific TCR breadth and depth.

This TCR derives from an adult in good health. The starting material was peripheral blood, obtained on day 0 of AZD1222 vaccination. The rearrangement links TRBV6-2 or TRBV6-3 to TRBJ1-2; D unresolved. The CDR3 bases are TGTGCCAGCAGTTACGGGTTGAACTATGGCTACACCTTC. Its protein is CASSYGLNYGYTF.